This TCR beta chain comes out of a study of T cell responses to AZD1222 COVID-19 vaccine. Assay: immunoSEQ multiplex PCR; the TCRdb copy retains only in-frame clones and omits some. This table has about 140,000 clones, about 92% appearing once. Study findings and constraints: Only after the peak T cell response were repertoires sampled. Donors, mostly white British, included more females; clonal diversity was possibly underestimated. Only a handful of people who got AZD1222 tested seropositive at baseline.

This clone was detected once. What it recognizes is unknown. This sequence was found in an adult who had recovered from COVID-19. The sequencing here drew on peripheral blood, taken after recovery from COVID-19.

The CDR3 spells CASSLDRAKGYTF. For the CDR3, the DNA is TGTGCCAGCAGTTTAGACAGGGCTAAGGGCTACACCTTC. V is TRBV28 and J is TRBJ1-2, with TRBD1 matching over 7 bases. The V segment lost 2 bases and the J segment 8 bases; nucleotides outside the gene matches: 5. Germline loops: CDR1 MDHEN, CDR2 SYDVKM. This CDR3 spans 13 amino acids.